Following are 26 T cell receptor beta chains from one sample sequenced in a study of blood T cell repertoires in COVID-19. TCRdb's table, derived via immunoSEQ multiplex PCR, lists solely in-frame clones and lacks some. Among just under 35,000 clones listed, roughly 90% were seen once. The sample comprised peripheral blood. These receptor sequences come from a man between 60 and 75 years old with active or convalescent COVID-19.

The chain uses TRBV19 and TRBJ2-7, with 8 bases aligning to TRBD1. This CDR3 comprises 18 residues. Germline V CDR1 and CDR2: LNHDA, SQIVND (reference sequence). The V segment lost 4 bases and the J segment 3 bases; nucleotides outside the gene matches: 17. CDR3 sequence: CASSRTTRDRPRYYEQYF. The CDR3 DNA reads TGTGCCAGTAGTAGGACTACGAGGGACAGGCCACGGTACTACGAGCAGTACTTC.

The rearrangement links TRBV6-5 to TRBJ2-2, with 10 bases matching TRBD1. Per the germline V gene, CDR1 is MNHEY and CDR2 is SVGAGI. This CDR3 region has 14 residues. J lost 9 bases, V lost 4 bases, and 5 bases had no gene match. CDR3 residues: CASSLGQGRRELFF. CDR3 bases: TGTGCCAGCAGTTTGGGACAGGGGCGTCGGGAGCTGTTTTTT.

V usage is TRBV25-1 and J usage is TRBJ1-2, with D maybe TRBD1 (5 bases). The germline CDR1 and CDR2 sequences are MGHDK and SYGVNS. This CDR3 is 14 amino acids long. V gave up 8 bases and J gave up 7 bases, with 20 bases separating them. CDR3 DNA sequence: TGTGCCAGCTCATCCGGGAGGGGACGTGGTGGCTACACCTTC. Translation: CASSSGRGRGGYTF.

The chain uses TRBV5-4 and TRBJ2-2, with TRBD1 as a possible D gene (6 bases). Germline V lookup: CDR1 SGHNT, CDR2 YYREEE (reference sequence). The V gene lost 4 bases and the J gene lost 0 bases, with 13 bases spanning the gap. This CDR3 has 16 amino acids. The DNA of the CDR3 is TGTGCCAGCAGCCCCCCGGGACACGCGAACACCGGGGAGCTGTTTTTT. Residues: CASSPPGHANTGELFF.

The V and J genes are TRBV28 and TRBJ1-5, with D unresolved. This CDR3 has 16 amino acids. V lost 3 bases to trimming and J lost 0 bases, with 12 bases between them. Germline CDR1 reads MDHEN; CDR2 reads SYDVKM. CDR3 nucleotide sequence: TGTGCCAGCAGTTTCGGGATTTGGGATAGCAATCAGCCCCAGCATTTT. It yields the protein CASSFGIWDSNQPQHF.

The chain combines TRBV20-1 with TRBJ2-2, with 9 bases fitting TRBD2. Germline loops: CDR1 DFQATT, CDR2 SNEGSKA (reference sequence). V lost 3 bases and J lost 3; bases outside the gene matches: 5. The CDR3 spans 15 residues. The CDR3 DNA is TGCAGTGCTAGTATAGCGGGAGTCGACACCGGGGAGCTGTTTTTT. Residues: CSASIAGVDTGELFF.

The genes are TRBV5-1 and TRBJ2-1; 7 bases agree with TRBD1. The germline V gene encodes CDR1 SGHRS and CDR2 YFSETQ. The CDR3 sequence is 16 residues long. The trim removed 0 bases at V and 9 bases at J, leaving 12 bases unmatched. CDR3 coding DNA: TGCGCCAGCAGCTTGGTAATGACAGGGACCTTGGGTGAGCAGTTCTTC. Translated, it gives CASSLVMTGTLGEQFF.

This clone was recorded once. The chain carries TRBV9 and TRBJ2-1; 7 positions agree with TRBD1. Germline V gene lookup returns CDR1 SGDLS and CDR2 YYNGEE. V shed 5 bases, J shed 5 bases, and the junction held 10 bases outside the gene matches. The CDR3 runs to 15 residues. CDR3 sequence: CASRPFRGQDNEQFF. CDR3 nucleotide sequence: TGTGCCAGCAGACCCTTTAGGGGGCAGGACAATGAGCAGTTCTTC.

This chain joins TRBV7-2 and TRBJ1-6, with a weak D call TRBD1 (5 bases). V was trimmed by 2 bases and J by 11 bases, leaving 10 bases between them. CDR1 is SGHTA and CDR2 is FQGNSA in the germline V gene. CDR3 length: 13 amino acids. CDR3: CASSLRGGPPLHF. The CDR3 DNA follows: TGTGCCAGCAGCTTACGCGGGGGTCCACCCCTCCACTTT. Full variable domain (remainder filled in from reference TRBV7-2 and TRBJ1-6): GAGVSQSPSNKVTEKGKDVELRCDPISGHTALYWYRQSLGQGLEFLIYFQGNSAPDKSGLPSDRFSAERTGGSVSTLTIQRTQQEDSAVYLCASSLRGGPPLHFGNGTRLTVT.

The rearrangement uses TRBV4-3 and TRBJ1-2; tentative D call: TRBD1 (6 bases). The CDR3 loop spans 13 amino acids. V was clipped by 3 bases and J by 4 bases, with 9 bases between them. Germline assignment: CDR1 LGHNA and CDR2 YSLEER. CDR3 DNA: TGCGCCAGCAGCCACGGGACATCCTATGGCTACACCTTC. Protein: CASSHGTSYGYTF.

The V and J genes are TRBV19 and TRBJ1-2, with TRBD1 matching over 9 bases. Germline loops: CDR1 LNHDA, CDR2 SQIVND (reference sequence). The CDR3 is 14 amino acids. V was pared by 5 bases and J by 4 bases, with 5 bases of the junction left unmatched. In DNA, the CDR3 is TGTGCCAGTAGTGCGACAGGGGGACTCTATGGCTACACCTTC. Protein product: CASSATGGLYGYTF. The whole variable domain, filled in from reference TRBV19 and TRBJ1-2, reads DGGITQSPKYLFRKEGQNVTLSCEQNLNHDAMYWYRQDPGQGLRLIYYSQIVNDFQKGDIAEGYSVSREKKESFPLTVTSAQKNPTAFYLCASSATGGLYGYTFGSGTRLTVV.

The genes are TRBV18 and TRBJ2-7, with D tentatively TRBD1 (6 bases). The V and J ends lost 4 bases and 0 bases respectively, with 13 bases between them. Germline V lookup: CDR1 KGHSH, CDR2 LQKENI. The CDR3 spans 15 residues. CDR3 bases: TGTGCCAGCTCACTCCGACAGGTTTCCTCCTACGAGCAGTACTTC. Translating it yields CASSLRQVSSYEQYF.

This clone has a single count. The chain links TRBV2 to TRBJ2-1, with TRBD2 identical over 7 bases. This CDR3 contains 15 residues. J gave up 0 bases and V 5 bases, and 4 bases lay outside the gene matches. CDR1 is SNHLY and CDR2 is FYNNEI in the germline V gene. This CDR3 reads CASSSGISSYNEQFF. The CDR3 DNA is TGTGCCAGCAGTAGCGGGATAAGCTCCTACAATGAGCAGTTCTTC.

V is TRBV18 and J is TRBJ2-2; D may be TRBD2 (6 bases). This CDR3 has 14 residues. V lost 4 bases and J 4 bases, leaving 10 bases between the germline ends. Germline lookup yields CDR1 KGHSH and CDR2 LQKENI. As DNA, the CDR3 is TGTGCCAGCTCACGGCAGGGAGGCACCGGGGAGCTGTTTTTT. It codes for CASSRQGGTGELFF. The whole variable domain, filled in from reference TRBV18 and TRBJ2-2, reads NAGVMQNPRHLVRRRGQEARLRCSPMKGHSHVYWYRQLPEEGLKFMVYLQKENIIDESGMPKERFSAEFPKEGPSILRIQQVVRGDSAAYFCASSRQGGTGELFFGEGSRLTVL.

The chain uses TRBV10-1 and TRBJ1-1; D gene unclear. Trimming stripped 0 bases from V and 6 bases from J, with 8 bases between. The germline V gene encodes CDR1 WNHNN and CDR2 SYGVQD (reference sequence). CDR3 size: 13 residues. CDR3 in amino acids: CASSESARAEAFF. CDR3 DNA sequence: TGCGCCAGCAGTGAGTCCGCACGGGCTGAAGCTTTCTTT.

The chain recombines TRBV5-1 with TRBJ2-2; maybe TRBD1 (6 bases). CDR1 is SGHRS and CDR2 is YFSETQ in the germline V gene. The ends were cut back, 3 bases at V and 4 bases at J, with 13 bases in the middle. This CDR3 is built from 15 residues. The CDR3 region is CASSSQGMGTGELFF. CDR3 nucleotide sequence: TGCGCCAGCAGCTCACAGGGTATGGGCACCGGGGAGCTGTTTTTT.

The V call is TRBV9, the J call TRBJ2-3; D is perhaps TRBD2 (5 bases). Germline CDR1 reads SGDLS; CDR2 reads YYNGEE. Trimming took 6 bases from V and 6 from J, leaving 17 bases between them. This CDR3 spans 14 amino acids. The CDR3, as DNA: TGTGCCAGCAACTCGGGGAGACCCACGGATACGCAGTATTTT. Translation: CASNSGRPTDTQYF.

As DNA, the CDR3 is TGTGCCAGTAGTTTAAGACAGGGCACGAACACCGGGGAGCTGTTTTTT. This codes for CASSLRQGTNTGELFF. The chain links TRBV19 to TRBJ2-2, with 7 bases that match TRBD1. CDR3 size: 16 residues. V was pared by 5 bases and J by 0 bases, with 6 bases of the junction left unmatched. Germline CDR1 and CDR2: LNHDA and SQIVND (reference sequence).

This chain joins TRBV10-3 and TRBJ2-7; 7 bases agree with TRBD2. V shed 5 bases and J 5 bases; nucleotides not matched to a gene: 9. The length of the CDR3 is 14 residues. CDR1 and CDR2 (germline): ENHRY, SYGVKD. The CDR3 loop reads CAISPGGGKNEQYF. The CDR3, as DNA: TGTGCCATCAGTCCGGGAGGCGGAAAGAACGAGCAGTACTTC.

This clone came up a few times. The chain employs TRBV10-3 and TRBJ2-7, with TRBD1 identical over 10 bases. CDR1 and CDR2 from the germline V gene are ENHRY and SYGVKD. The V gene end was trimmed by 6 bases and the J gene end by 4 bases; junction bases not matched to a gene: 0. This CDR3 has 12 amino acids. The DNA of the CDR3 is TGTGCCATCAGGGACAGGGGGTACGAGCAGTACTTC. It is translated as CAIRDRGYEQYF.

The rearrangement joins TRBV4-3 to TRBJ2-5; 8 positions agree with TRBD2. V shed 0 bases, J shed 5 bases, and the junction held 5 bases outside the gene matches. Germline-derived CDR1 and CDR2 are LGHNA and YSLEER. The CDR3 totals 15 residues. DNA for the CDR3: TGCGCCAGCAGCCAAGAGGGGGCTAGCGGGGAGACCCAGTACTTC. It encodes CASSQEGASGETQYF.

V and J are TRBV18 and TRBJ2-7; the match to TRBD2 covers 9 bases. The CDR3 has 14 residues. J was trimmed by 5 bases and V by 2 bases; bases with no gene match: 4. Germline V gene sequence: CDR1 KGHSH, CDR2 LQKENI. As DNA, the CDR3 is TGTGCCAGCTCACCAGCGGGGGGGAGCGACGAGCAGTACTTC. Its translation is CASSPAGGSDEQYF.

This chain connects TRBV4-1 to TRBJ1-2; D perhaps matches TRBD1 (6 bases). CDR3 size: 15 residues. The germline V gene has CDR1 MGHRA and CDR2 YSYEKL. The V end lost 2 bases, the J end lost 0 bases, and 10 bases lay between the germline ends. The CDR3 DNA is TGCGCCAGCAGCCAACTCGGACAGCCTAACTATGGCTACACCTTC. This codes for CASSQLGQPNYGYTF.

The rearrangement links TRBV18 to TRBJ1-6; D gene unclear. Germline V CDR1 and CDR2: KGHSH, LQKENI. Between the trimmed V and J ends, which lost 3 bases and 7 bases, there was a span of 13 bases. The CDR3 has 15 amino acids. The CDR3 reads CASSPRGQRNSPLHF. The CDR3 DNA sequence: TGTGCCAGCTCACCGAGAGGGCAGCGCAATTCACCCCTCCACTTT.

The J gene is TRBJ1-5, the V gene TRBV7-9; possibly TRBD1 for D (5 bases). Germline values: CDR1 SEHNR, CDR2 FQNEAQ (reference sequence). The ends were cut back, 5 bases at V and 0 bases at J, with 8 bases in the middle. This CDR3 comprises 14 residues. The CDR3 DNA reads as TGTGCCAGCAGCCCCAGGGATAGCAATCAGCCCCAGCATTTT. Amino acids: CASSPRDSNQPQHF.

This CDR3 is CASSSPVLYGYTF. DNA for the CDR3: TGTGCCAGCAGTTCCCCCGTCCTCTATGGCTACACCTTC. V gene TRBV12-3 or TRBV12-4 combines with J gene TRBJ1-2; D is ambiguous. CDR3 length: 13 residues. V lost 4 bases and J lost 4, with 10 bases in between.